This TCR beta chain stems from a study of blood T cell repertoires in COVID-19. Study-wide background: Some COVID-19 samples were acute and others convalescent; all came from the United States, Italy and Spain. PBMCs, B-cell-depleted T cells, or T cells were the source of the cDNA or gDNA that made up the material.

With V trimmed by 5 bases and J by 6 bases, 4 bases remained unmatched. The V gene's germline CDR1 is SGHRS and CDR2 YFSETQ. The CDR3 is 13 amino acids. Authors' analysis steps: Estimated nucleated cell counts came from reference gene primer amplification. The assay was immunoSEQ multiplex PCR, and TCRdb's table has in-frame clones only and misses some. V, J and clone size are taken as reported in that table, and D and trimming were inferred from the DNA itself. The sample includes about 140,000 clones, over 60% of them seen just once. This clone was picked up one time. The TCR comes from a woman aged 80 or older with active or convalescent COVID-19. The sample taken for sequencing was peripheral blood. V and J are TRBV5-1 and TRBJ1-2; 10 nucleotides align to TRBD1. CDR3 nucleotide sequence: TGCGCCAGCAGTCCGACAGGGGGCCATGGCTACACCTTC. Amino acid sequence: CASSPTGGHGYTF.